This TCR beta chain was captured in a study of blood T cell repertoires in COVID-19. About the study: Specimens from acute and convalescent COVID-19 originated in the United States, Italy and Spain. In each case, the material was cDNA or gDNA derived from T cells, B-cell-depleted T cells, or PBMCs.

The CDR3 is made up of 14 amino acids. The V end was cut by 3 bases, the J end by 5 bases, with 13 bases between. Germline V gene lookup returns CDR1 SGHNT and CDR2 YENEEA. Original processing notes: Reference gene primer amplification yielded estimated nucleated cell counts. Here immunoSEQ multiplex PCR was the method, and the copy in TCRdb shows in-frame clones only, minus some. V, J and clone size were drawn from that table, and D and trimming were deduced from the DNA. The sample yields 55,000 to 60,000 clones, 65% to 85% seen once. The sequence was collected from a man in his 70s with active COVID-19. The chain has TRBV11-3 and TRBJ2-5; weak D call: TRBD2 (6 bases). Sequencing was done on a sample of peripheral blood. CDR3 sequence reads: CASSFGREAETQYF. CDR3 nucleotide sequence: TGTGCCAGCAGCTTTGGGCGGGAAGCTGAGACCCAGTACTTC.